This TCR beta chain was recovered during a study of T cell responses to AZD1222 COVID-19 vaccine. Study-wide findings and caveats: Spike-specific TCR breadth and depth rose after two AZD1222 doses. Among AZD1222 vaccinees, only 5 to 7 were seropositive at baseline.

The V segment lost 5 bases and the J segment 1 base; nucleotides outside the gene matches: 9. CDR1 SGHNT and CDR2 YENEEA come from the germline V gene. This CDR3 is built from 16 residues. Sequenced by immunoSEQ multiplex PCR; TCRdb stores in-frame clones only, minus some. The repertoire consists of roughly 140,000 clones, with 88% occurring once and the leading ten covering roughly 16%. Worth noting for this clone: Antigen: not known.

The chain links TRBV11-3 to TRBJ1-2, with 8 bases aligning to TRBD1. The TCR sequence derives from an adult in good health. The sequenced sample was peripheral blood, obtained on day 0 of AZD1222 vaccination. CDR3 sequence: CASSHSTGEGNYGYTF. The DNA for the CDR3 is TGTGCCAGCAGCCACTCGACAGGGGAAGGTAACTATGGCTACACCTTC.